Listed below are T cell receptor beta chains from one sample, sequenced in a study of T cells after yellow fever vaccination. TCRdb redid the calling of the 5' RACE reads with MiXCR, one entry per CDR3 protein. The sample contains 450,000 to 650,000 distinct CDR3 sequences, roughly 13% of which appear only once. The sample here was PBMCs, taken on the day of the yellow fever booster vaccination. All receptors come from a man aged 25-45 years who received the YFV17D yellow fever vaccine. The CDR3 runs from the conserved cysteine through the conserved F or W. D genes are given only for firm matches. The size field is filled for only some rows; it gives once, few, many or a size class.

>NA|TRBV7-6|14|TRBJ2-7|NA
CASSSKGGAREQYF
TGTGCCAGCAGCTCAAAGGGGGGGGCGCGCGAGCAGTACTTC
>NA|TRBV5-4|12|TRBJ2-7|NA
CASSKDTYEQYF
TGTGCCAGCAGCAAAGATACCTACGAGCAGTACTTC
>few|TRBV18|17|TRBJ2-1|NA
CASSRQSRAVEYNEQFF
TGTGCCAGCTCACGACAATCCAGGGCGGTCGAGTACAATGAGCAGTTCTTC
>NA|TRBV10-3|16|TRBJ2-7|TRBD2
CAISETSGRAGYEQYF
TGTGCCATCAGTGAGACTAGCGGGAGGGCAGGGTACGAGCAGTACTTC
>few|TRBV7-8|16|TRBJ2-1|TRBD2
CASSLDRLAGGNEQFF
TGTGCCAGCAGCTTAGACCGACTAGCGGGAGGGAATGAGCAGTTCTTC
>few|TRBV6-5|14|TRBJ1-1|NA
CASSSGTRNTEAFF
TGTGCCAGCAGTTCCGGGACAAGGAACACTGAAGCTTTCTTT
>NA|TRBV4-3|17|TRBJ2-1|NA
CASSQGSGGSSYNEQFF
TGCGCCAGCAGCCAAGGTAGCGGAGGAAGCTCCTACAATGAGCAGTTCTTC
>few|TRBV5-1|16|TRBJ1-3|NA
CASSIWGSDSGNTIYF
TGCGCCAGCAGCATATGGGGCTCTGACTCTGGAAACACCATATATTTT
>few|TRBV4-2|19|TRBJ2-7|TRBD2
CASSPEVRSGSRSLYEQYF
TGTGCCAGCAGCCCCGAGGTCCGTAGCGGGAGTAGGAGCCTCTACGAGCAGTACTTC
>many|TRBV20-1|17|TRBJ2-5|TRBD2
CSAARGTSGRAQETQYF
TGCAGTGCCGCCCGGGGGACTAGCGGGAGGGCCCAAGAGACCCAGTACTTC
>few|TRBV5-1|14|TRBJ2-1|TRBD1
CASSFGTGANEQFF
TGCGCCAGCAGCTTCGGGACAGGGGCAAATGAGCAGTTCTTC
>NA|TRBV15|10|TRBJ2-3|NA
CATSRLAQYF
TGTGCCACCAGCAGACTAGCGCAGTATTTT
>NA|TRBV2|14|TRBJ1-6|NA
CASSRGRGGSPLHF
TGTGCCAGCAGTAGAGGTCGGGGTGGATCACCCCTCCACTTT
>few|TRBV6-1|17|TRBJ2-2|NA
CASCLLQGGRNTGELFF
TGTGCCAGCTGCCTGTTACAGGGCGGTAGGAACACCGGGGAGCTGTTTTTT
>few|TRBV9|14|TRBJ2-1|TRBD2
CASKSGIERDEQFF
TGTGCCAGCAAAAGCGGGATCGAACGCGATGAGCAGTTCTTC
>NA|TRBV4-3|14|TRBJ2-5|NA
CASSQGPDAETQYF
TGCGCCAGCAGCCAAGGGCCGGATGCGGAGACCCAGTACTTC
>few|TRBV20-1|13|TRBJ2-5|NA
CSAVLRTQETQYF
TGCAGTGCTGTTCTCAGGACCCAAGAGACCCAGTACTTC
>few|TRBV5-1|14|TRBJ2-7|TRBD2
CASTTESGRYEQYF
TGCGCCAGCACCACCGAGAGCGGGAGATACGAGCAGTACTTC
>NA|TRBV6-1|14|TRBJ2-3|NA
CASSGPAIPDTQYF
TGTGCCAGCAGTGGTCCCGCTATCCCAGATACGCAGTATTTT
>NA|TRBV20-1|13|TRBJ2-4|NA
CSAREGQKLIQYF
TGCAGTGCTAGAGAGGGTCAGAAACTTATTCAGTACTTC
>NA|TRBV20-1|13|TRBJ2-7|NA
CSARDPSTYEQYF
TGCAGTGCTAGAGACCCCTCCACATACGAGCAGTACTTC
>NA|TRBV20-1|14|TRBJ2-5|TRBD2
CSFESREGPKTQYF
TGCAGTTTCGAGTCGCGGGAGGGACCGAAGACCCAGTACTTC
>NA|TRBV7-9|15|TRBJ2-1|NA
CASSLAGLPYDEQFF
TGTGCCAGCAGCTTAGCCGGACTCCCCTACGATGAGCAGTTCTTC
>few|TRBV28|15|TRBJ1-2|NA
CASSSIRGYSDGYTF
TGTGCCAGCAGTTCAATTCGGGGTTACAGTGATGGCTACACCTTC
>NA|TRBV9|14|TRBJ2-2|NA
CASSVVAETGELFF
TGTGCCAGCAGCGTAGTAGCGGAAACCGGGGAGCTGTTTTTT
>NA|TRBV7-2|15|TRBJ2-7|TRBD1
CASSPYGQGSYEQYF
TGTGCCAGCAGCCCATACGGACAGGGCTCCTACGAGCAGTACTTC